This T cell receptor (beta chain) was documented in a study of beta chain features in type 1 diabetes (dated by TCRdb to the late 2010s). At the level of the whole study: Patients and healthy donors did not differ in mean age, gender distribution, total cell number or subset yield. A total of 90 million to 120 million sorted cells were examined across all samples, and a strong correlation was observed between cell number per subset and RNA yield. In the study, TCRB repertoires of sorted circulating CD4+ T cell subsets from recently diagnosed type 1 diabetes patients were compared with those of matched healthy donors. Whereas all 30 or so donors provided naive and central memory subsets, regulatory and stem cell-like memory subsets were isolated from just 8 patients and about 8 healthy donors. Results and caveats for the whole study, not just this receptor: The naive, central memory and regulatory TCRB repertoires appeared to resemble one another more closely among patients than among healthy donors. PCR may preferentially amplify shorter templates, but because patient and control samples were amplified and corrected together, any resulting skew would affect both groups equally. In all four CD4+ subsets, TCRB CDR3 length was moderately but significantly shorter in type 1 diabetes patients. Only small numbers of individuals were included in the HLA sub-analyses, which left unresolved whether HLA type had any influence on TCRB rearrangement. Because cDNA was sequenced instead of genomic DNA, activated cells with high expression could be over-represented, although the groups did not differ in activation or CD3 levels. Patients with type 1 diabetes made fewer insertions and deleted more nucleotides at VDJ recombination sites, implying thymic rearrangement abnormalities.

Each donor gave one peripheral blood draw, averaging approximately 120 mL, which was collected into heparinised tubes. A BD FACSAria II was used to sort naive, central memory, regulatory and stem cell-like memory CD4+ T cells with a panel that included CD45RO, CCR7, CD25, CD127, CD95 and CD27. All sorted populations exceeded 95% purity. PBMCs were isolated right away by Lymphoprep density gradient centrifugation and were stained directly, without culture. So that batch effects would be minimized, each experiment stained and sorted samples in pairs, pairing one healthy donor with one patient. CDR1 and CDR2, per the germline V gene, are MNHEY and SVGAGI. Measured from the cysteine to the phenylalanine, the CDR3 is 13 residues long. The read is trimmed to its CDR3 DNA, 39 bases read in frame from base 1. Trimming at the junction amounts to 5 bases on V and 6 bases on J, and the germline ends lie 14 bases apart.

All of the isolated RNA was reverse transcribed with the High Capacity cDNA Reverse Transcription Kit, so expressed TCRB transcripts were sequenced. Deep immunoSEQ sequencing was performed on naive, central memory and regulatory T cell samples, with an average of around 3.4 million total reads per sample. Sorted cells were lysed in RLT buffer, and RNA was extracted using DNase-treated RNeasy Micro or Mini kits according to cell number. To prevent cross-contamination, every cell subset was processed on its own, while patient and healthy donor samples were processed together. The immunoSEQ multiplex PCR was used to amplify TCRB sequences from cDNA, generating 87-bp fragments that spanned the CDR3 region. Amplicons were sequenced on the Illumina HiSeq platform. The paper's processing steps were these. PCR bias was computationally corrected using synthetic template baselines, reads within Hamming distance 2 were collapsed, and singletons that could not be merged were discarded. Reads were aligned against IMGT to assign V, D and J genes, CDR3 length and insertions or deletions at six rearrangement sites. Within each subset, clonotype counts were normalized to sorted cell number, and only after that were true diversity and Gini coefficients computed with the tcR R package. The overlap coefficient, calculated on TCRB nucleotide sequences, was used to quantify repertoire sharing. Out-of-frame TCRB sequences from naive cells were analyzed to stand in for the pre-selection repertoire. The clones in this table, taken by TCRdb from immuneACCESS, are in-frame only. Not every clone is retained; where verified, under half of the shortfall comes from an unresolved V gene, and the cause of the rest is unknown. V and J calls and clone size are those listed in that table; D and trimming were worked out from the DNA. The sample has around 330,000 clones on record, 8% to 13% of them singletons. Roughly 0.016% of the sample rests with the top ten.

A few counts support this clone. Its target antigen remains unknown. Base qualities are missing; no much larger clone stands one base away. The sequence was collected from a woman aged 25 to 45 in good health. This sequence uses TRBV6-5 and TRBJ2-7; the D segment could be TRBD1, given 5 matching bases. Sequenced sample: naive CD4+ T cells from blood. In light of the paper, this sample's cell subset or site label describes: true naive CD4+ T cells. In nucleotides, the sequence is TGTGCCAGCAGTAACAACAGGTTCGGCGAGCAGTACTTC. Its translation reads: CASSNNRFGEQYF.